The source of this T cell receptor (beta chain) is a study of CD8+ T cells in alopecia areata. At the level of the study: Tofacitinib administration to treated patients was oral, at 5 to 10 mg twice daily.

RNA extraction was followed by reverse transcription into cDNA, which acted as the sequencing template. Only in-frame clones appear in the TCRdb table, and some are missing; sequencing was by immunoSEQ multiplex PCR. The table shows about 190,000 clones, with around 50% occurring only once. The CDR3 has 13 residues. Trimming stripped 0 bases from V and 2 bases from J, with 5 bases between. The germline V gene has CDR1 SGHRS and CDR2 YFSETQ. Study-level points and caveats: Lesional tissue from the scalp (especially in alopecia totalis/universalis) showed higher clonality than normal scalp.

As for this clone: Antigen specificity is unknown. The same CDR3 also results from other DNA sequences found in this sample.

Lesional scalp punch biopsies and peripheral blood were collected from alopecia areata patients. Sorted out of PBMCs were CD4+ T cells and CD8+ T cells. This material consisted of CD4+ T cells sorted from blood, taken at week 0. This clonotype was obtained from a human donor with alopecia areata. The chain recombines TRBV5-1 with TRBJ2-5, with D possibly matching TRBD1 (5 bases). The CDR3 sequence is CASSLGQQETQYF. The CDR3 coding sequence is TGCGCCAGCAGCTTGGGACAGCAAGAGACCCAGTACTTC.